This T cell receptor (beta chain) was captured in a study of shared clonotypes between healthy human individuals. Background on the study: The study enrolled a couple of women and a few men aged 18 to 49. Each donor had three CD4 naive, three CD4 memory, two CD8 naive and one CD8 memory plate.

The table came from immunoSEQ multiplex PCR; TCRdb's copy has only in-frame clones and leaves some out. The sample carries 2,500,000 or so clones, around nine tenths recorded once. All of the donors resided in Nashville, Tennessee, and each was a Caucasian adult. Splitting of CD4+ cells produced CD45RA+ naive and CD45RA-negative memory subsets. This clone was recorded once. This sequence was found in a man between 18 and 29 years old in good health. The specimen sequenced was naive CD4+ T cells sorted from blood. The subset denotes: CD45RA+ positively selected.

The CDR3 region has the DNA TGTGCCACCGCCGGGGGTTCCAATAATGAGCAGTTCTTC. Translated, it gives CATAGGSNNEQFF. The chain joins TRBV6-6 to TRBJ2-1, with D possibly matching TRBD2 (6 bases). Trimming took off 10 bases at V and 7 bases at J, with 17 bases between the two ends. The length of the CDR3 is 13 residues. Per germline, CDR1 MNHNY and CDR2 SVGAGI (reference sequence).